A selection of T cell receptor beta chains follows, all from one sample in a study of T cell responses to AZD1222 COVID-19 vaccine. Generated by immunoSEQ multiplex PCR, the TCRdb table keeps only in-frame clones and is missing some. The table has 90,000 to 120,000 clones, over 80% seen once. The specimen was peripheral blood, collected 28 days after the second AZD1222 dose. Every receptor here comes from an adult who received the AZD1222 COVID-19 vaccine. Each CDR3 is given with its conserved first and last residue. Each record gives: CDR3 protein, CDR3 DNA, D gene, J gene, clone size, V gene. A D gene is named only where the DNA matches it firmly. A row's size may be missing; if present it is once, few, many or a size class.

CDR3: CASSLKGGDGRTDTQYF
DNA: TGTGCCAGCAGCTTAAAAGGGGGTGACGGGAGGACAGATACGCAGTATTTT
D: NA
J: TRBJ2-3
size: NA
V: TRBV7-3

CDR3: CASSLDQNYGYTF
DNA: TGTGCCAGCAGTCTGGACCAAAACTATGGCTACACCTTC
D: NA
J: TRBJ1-2
size: once
V: TRBV5-4

CDR3: CASSWGQGLYGYTF
DNA: TGTGCCAGCAGCTGGGGACAGGGTTTGTATGGCTACACCTTC
D: TRBD1
J: TRBJ1-2
size: few
V: TRBV7-2

CDR3: CASSQDGAINYGYTF
DNA: TGTGCCAGCAGCCAAGACGGGGCAATCAACTATGGCTACACCTTC
D: NA
J: TRBJ1-2
size: NA
V: TRBV14

CDR3: CASSQRIQETQYF
DNA: TGTGCCAGCAGCCAGCGGATTCAGGAGACCCAGTACTTC
D: NA
J: TRBJ2-5
size: NA
V: TRBV2

CDR3: CASSPPRVSNIQYF
DNA: TGTGCCAGCAGCCCGCCTCGGGTTTCGAACATTCAGTACTTC
D: NA
J: TRBJ2-4
size: NA
V: TRBV5-8

CDR3: CASSYSDGNTIYF
DNA: TGTGCCAGCAGTTACTCGGACGGTAACACCATATATTTT
D: NA
J: TRBJ1-3
size: NA
V: TRBV6-5

CDR3: CASSLGDRGYEKLFF
DNA: TGTGCCAGCAGCTTAGGGGACAGGGGTTATGAAAAACTGTTTTTT
D: TRBD1
J: TRBJ1-4
size: NA
V: TRBV7-8

CDR3: CASSYPGMANTEAFF
DNA: TGTGCCAGCAGTTACCCAGGGATGGCGAACACTGAAGCTTTCTTT
D: NA
J: TRBJ1-1
size: NA
V: TRBV6-5

CDR3: CASSQNRGPSMNTEAFF
DNA: TGTGCCAGCAGTCAAAACAGGGGGCCGAGTATGAACACTGAAGCTTTCTTT
D: TRBD1
J: TRBJ1-1
size: NA
V: TRBV6-6

CDR3: CASSSAGANVLTF
DNA: TGTGCCAGCAGTTCAGCAGGGGCCAACGTCCTGACTTTC
D: NA
J: TRBJ2-6
size: few
V: TRBV6-5

CDR3: CASSLRGLGYTF
DNA: TGTGCCAGCTCACTCAGGGGATTAGGCTACACCTTC
D: NA
J: TRBJ1-2
size: NA
V: TRBV18